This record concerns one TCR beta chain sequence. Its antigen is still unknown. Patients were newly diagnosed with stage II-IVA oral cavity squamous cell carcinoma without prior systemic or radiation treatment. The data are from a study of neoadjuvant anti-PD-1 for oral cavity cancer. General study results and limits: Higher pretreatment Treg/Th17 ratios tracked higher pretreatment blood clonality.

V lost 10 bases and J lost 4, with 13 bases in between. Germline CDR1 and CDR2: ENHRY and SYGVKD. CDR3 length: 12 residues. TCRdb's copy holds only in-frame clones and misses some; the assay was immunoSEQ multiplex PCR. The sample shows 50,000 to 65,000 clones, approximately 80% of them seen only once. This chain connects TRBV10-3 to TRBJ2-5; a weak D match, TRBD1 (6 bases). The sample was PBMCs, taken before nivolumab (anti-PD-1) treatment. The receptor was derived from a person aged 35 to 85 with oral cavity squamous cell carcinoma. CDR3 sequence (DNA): TGTGCCAGCTCTCAGGGGCGAGAGACCCAGTACTTC. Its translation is CASSQGRETQYF.